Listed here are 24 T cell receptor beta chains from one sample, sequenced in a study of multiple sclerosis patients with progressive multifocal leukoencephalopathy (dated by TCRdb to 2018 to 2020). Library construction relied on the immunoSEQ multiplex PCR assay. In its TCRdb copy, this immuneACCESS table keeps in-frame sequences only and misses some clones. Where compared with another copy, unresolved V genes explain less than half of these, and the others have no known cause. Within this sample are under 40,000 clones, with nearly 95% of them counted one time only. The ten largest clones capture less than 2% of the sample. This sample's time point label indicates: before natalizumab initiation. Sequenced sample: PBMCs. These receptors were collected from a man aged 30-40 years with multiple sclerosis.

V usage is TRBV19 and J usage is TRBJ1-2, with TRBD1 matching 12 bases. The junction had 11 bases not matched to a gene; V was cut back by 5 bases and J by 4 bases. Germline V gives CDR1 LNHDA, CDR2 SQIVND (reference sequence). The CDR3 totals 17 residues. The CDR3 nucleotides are TGTGCCAGTAGTTTCCGGGACAGGGGGCGCAAGGCCTATGGCTACACCTTC. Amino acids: CASSFRDRGRKAYGYTF.

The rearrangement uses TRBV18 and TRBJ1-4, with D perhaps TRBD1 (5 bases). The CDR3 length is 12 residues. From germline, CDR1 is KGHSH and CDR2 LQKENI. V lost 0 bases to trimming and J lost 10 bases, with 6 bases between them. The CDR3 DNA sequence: TGTGCCAGCTCACCACCGGGGGGAAAACTGTTTTTT. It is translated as CASSPPGGKLFF.

The CDR3 is CASSLIGAGENTEAFF. CDR3 bases: TGCGCCAGCAGCCTGATAGGGGCAGGGGAGAACACTGAAGCTTTCTTT. The chain carries TRBV4-1 and TRBJ1-1; possibly TRBD1 for D (6 bases). Germline V gene lookup returns CDR1 MGHRA and CDR2 YSYEKL. There are 16 residues in the CDR3. V was cut by 4 bases and J by 1 base, with 16 bases left in between.

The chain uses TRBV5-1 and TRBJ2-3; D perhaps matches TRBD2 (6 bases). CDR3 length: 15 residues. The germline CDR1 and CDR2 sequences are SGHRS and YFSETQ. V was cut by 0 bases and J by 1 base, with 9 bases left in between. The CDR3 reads CASSLVASGTDTQYF. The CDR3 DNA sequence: TGCGCCAGCAGCTTGGTTGCTAGCGGCACAGATACGCAGTATTTT.

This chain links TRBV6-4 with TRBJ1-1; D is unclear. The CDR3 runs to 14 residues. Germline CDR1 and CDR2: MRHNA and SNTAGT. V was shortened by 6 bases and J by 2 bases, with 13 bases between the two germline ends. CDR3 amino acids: CASSPSRGNTEAFF. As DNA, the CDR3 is TGTGCCAGCAGCCCCTCCCGGGGTAACACTGAAGCTTTCTTT.

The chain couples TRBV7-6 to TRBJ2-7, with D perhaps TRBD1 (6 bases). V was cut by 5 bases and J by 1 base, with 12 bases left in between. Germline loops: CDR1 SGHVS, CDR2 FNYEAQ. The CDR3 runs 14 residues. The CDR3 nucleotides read TGTGCCAGCAGCCCGCAGGGGCAATCCTACGAGCAGTACTTC. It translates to CASSPQGQSYEQYF. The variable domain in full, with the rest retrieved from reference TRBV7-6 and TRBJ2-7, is GAGVSQSPRYKVTKRGQDVALRCDPISGHVSLYWYRQALGQGPEFLTYFNYEAQQDKSGLPNDRFSAERPEGSISTLTIQRTEQRDSAMYRCASSPQGQSYEQYFGPGTRLTVT.

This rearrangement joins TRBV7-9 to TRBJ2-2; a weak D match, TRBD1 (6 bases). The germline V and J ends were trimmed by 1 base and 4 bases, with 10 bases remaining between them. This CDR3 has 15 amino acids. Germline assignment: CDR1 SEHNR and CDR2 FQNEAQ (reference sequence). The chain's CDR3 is CASSLVTGSTGELFF. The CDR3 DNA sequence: TGTGCCAGCAGCTTAGTGACAGGTTCCACCGGGGAGCTGTTTTTT.

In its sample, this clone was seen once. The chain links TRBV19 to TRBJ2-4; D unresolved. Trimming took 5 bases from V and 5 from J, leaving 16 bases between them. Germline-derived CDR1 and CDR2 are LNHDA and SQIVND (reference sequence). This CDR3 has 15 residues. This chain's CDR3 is CASSLRHLRQNIQYF. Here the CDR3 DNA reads TGTGCCAGTAGTCTCCGACACCTACGGCAAAACATTCAGTACTTC. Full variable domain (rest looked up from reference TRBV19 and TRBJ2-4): DGGITQSPKYLFRKEGQNVTLSCEQNLNHDAMYWYRQDPGQGLRLIYYSQIVNDFQKGDIAEGYSVSREKKESFPLTVTSAQKNPTAFYLCASSLRHLRQNIQYFGAGTRLSVL.

The CDR3 region has the DNA TGCGCCAGCAGCCCAGAGGTAGGGTCCAGCTCCTACGAGCAGTACTTC. Translating gives CASSPEVGSSSYEQYF. The rearrangement joins TRBV4-1 to TRBJ2-7; D remains unclear. V was clipped by 4 bases and J by 0 bases, with 16 bases between them. Germline CDR1 is MGHRA and CDR2 is YSYEKL. The CDR3 is made up of 16 amino acids.

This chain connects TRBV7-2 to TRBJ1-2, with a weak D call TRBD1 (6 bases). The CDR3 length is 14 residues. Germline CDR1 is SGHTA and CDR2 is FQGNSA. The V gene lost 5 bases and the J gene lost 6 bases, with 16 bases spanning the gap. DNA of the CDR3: TGTGCCAGCAGCCACCCTGACAGGAGAGATGGCTACACCTTC. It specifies CASSHPDRRDGYTF.

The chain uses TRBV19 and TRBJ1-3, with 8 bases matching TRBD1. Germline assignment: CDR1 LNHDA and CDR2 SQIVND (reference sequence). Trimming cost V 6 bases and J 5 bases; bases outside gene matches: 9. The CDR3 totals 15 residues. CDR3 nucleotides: TGTGCCAGTAGGAGAGACAGGGGCCGGAGAAACACCATATATTTT. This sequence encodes CASRRDRGRRNTIYF.

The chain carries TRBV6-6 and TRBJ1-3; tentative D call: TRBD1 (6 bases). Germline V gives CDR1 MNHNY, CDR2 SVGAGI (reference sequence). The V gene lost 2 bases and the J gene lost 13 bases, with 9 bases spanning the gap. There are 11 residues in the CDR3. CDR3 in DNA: TGTGCCAGCAGTTACCAGGGGAGTATATATTTT. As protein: CASSYQGSIYF.

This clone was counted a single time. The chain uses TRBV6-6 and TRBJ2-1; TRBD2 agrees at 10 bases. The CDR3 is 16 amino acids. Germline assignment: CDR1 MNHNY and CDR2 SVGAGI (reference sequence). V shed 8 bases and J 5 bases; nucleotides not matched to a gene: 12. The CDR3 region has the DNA TGTGCCAGCGCCCGATCTAGCGGGAGTGTCCACAATGAGCAGTTCTTC. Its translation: CASARSSGSVHNEQFF.

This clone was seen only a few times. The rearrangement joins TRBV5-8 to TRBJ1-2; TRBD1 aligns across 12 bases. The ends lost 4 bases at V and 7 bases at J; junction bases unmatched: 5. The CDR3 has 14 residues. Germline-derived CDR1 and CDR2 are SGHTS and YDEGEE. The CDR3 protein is CASSRGQGASGYTF. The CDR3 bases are TGTGCCAGCAGCCGGGGACAGGGGGCGTCTGGCTACACCTTC. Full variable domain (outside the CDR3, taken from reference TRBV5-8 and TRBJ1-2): EAGVTQSPTHLIKTRGQQATLRCSPISGHTSVYWYQQALGLGLQFLLWYDEGEERNRGNFPPRFSGRQFPNYSSELNVNALELEDSALYLCASSRGQGASGYTFGSGTRLTVV.

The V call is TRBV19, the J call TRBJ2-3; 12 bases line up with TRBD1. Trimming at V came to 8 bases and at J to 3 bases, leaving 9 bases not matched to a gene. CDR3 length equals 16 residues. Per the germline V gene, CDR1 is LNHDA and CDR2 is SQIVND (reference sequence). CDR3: CASSRPGQGATDTQYF. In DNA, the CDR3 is TGTGCCAGTTCACGACCGGGACAGGGGGCGACAGATACGCAGTATTTT.

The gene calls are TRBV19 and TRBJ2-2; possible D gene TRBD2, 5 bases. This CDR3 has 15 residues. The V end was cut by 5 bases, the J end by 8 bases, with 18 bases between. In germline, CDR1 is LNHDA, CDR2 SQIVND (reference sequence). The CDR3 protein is CASSSGLLRAGELFF. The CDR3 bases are TGTGCCAGTAGTTCTGGACTTCTTAGGGCAGGGGAGCTGTTTTTT.

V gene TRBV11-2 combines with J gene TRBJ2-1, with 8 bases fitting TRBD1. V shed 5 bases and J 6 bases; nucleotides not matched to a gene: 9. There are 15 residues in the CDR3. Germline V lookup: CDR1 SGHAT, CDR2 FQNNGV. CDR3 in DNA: TGTGCCAGCAGCCCTCCCAGGACAGGGTTCAATGAGCAGTTCTTC. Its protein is CASSPPRTGFNEQFF.

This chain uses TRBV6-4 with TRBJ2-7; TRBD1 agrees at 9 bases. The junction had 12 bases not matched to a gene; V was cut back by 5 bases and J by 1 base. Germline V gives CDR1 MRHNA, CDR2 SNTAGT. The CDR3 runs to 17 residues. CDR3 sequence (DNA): TGTGCCAGCAGTACCCTCGACAGGGGGTCCGAATCCTACGAGCAGTACTTC. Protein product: CASSTLDRGSESYEQYF.

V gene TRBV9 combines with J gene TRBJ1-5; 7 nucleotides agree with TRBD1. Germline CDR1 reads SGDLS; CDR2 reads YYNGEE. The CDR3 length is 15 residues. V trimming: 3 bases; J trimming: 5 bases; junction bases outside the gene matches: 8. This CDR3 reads CASSATGTEHQPQHF. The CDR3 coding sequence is TGTGCCAGCAGCGCCACCGGGACAGAGCATCAGCCCCAGCATTTT.

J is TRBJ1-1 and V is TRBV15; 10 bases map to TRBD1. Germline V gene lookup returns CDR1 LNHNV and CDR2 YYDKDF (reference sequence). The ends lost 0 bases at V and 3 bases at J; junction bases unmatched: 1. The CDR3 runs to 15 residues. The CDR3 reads CATSRDGTGDTEAFF. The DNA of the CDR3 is TGTGCCACCAGCAGAGATGGGACAGGGGACACTGAAGCTTTCTTT.

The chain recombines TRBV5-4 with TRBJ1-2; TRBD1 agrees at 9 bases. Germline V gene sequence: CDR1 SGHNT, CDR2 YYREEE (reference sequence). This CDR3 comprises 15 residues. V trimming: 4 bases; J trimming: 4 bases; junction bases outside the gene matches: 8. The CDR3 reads CASSQTGGPSYGYTF. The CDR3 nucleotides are TGTGCCAGCAGCCAAACAGGGGGCCCGAGCTATGGCTACACCTTC.

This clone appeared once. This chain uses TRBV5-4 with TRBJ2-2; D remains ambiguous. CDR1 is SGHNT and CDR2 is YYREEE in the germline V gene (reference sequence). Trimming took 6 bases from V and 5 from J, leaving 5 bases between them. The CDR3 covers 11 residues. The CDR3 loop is CASKGTGELFF. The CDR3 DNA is TGTGCCAGCAAGGGTACCGGGGAGCTGTTTTTT.

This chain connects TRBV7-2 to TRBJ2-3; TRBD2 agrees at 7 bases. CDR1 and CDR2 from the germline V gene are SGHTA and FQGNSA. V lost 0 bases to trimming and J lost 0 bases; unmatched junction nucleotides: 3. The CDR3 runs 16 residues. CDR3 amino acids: CASSLALARSTDTQYF. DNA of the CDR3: TGTGCCAGCAGCTTAGCACTAGCGAGGAGCACAGATACGCAGTATTTT.

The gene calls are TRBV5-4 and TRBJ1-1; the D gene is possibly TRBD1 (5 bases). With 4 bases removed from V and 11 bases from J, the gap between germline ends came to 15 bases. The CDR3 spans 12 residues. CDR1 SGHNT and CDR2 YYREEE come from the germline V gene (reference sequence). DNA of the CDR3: TGTGCCAGCAGCGGGGACGGCGGGGGGGCTTTCTTT. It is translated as CASSGDGGGAFF.